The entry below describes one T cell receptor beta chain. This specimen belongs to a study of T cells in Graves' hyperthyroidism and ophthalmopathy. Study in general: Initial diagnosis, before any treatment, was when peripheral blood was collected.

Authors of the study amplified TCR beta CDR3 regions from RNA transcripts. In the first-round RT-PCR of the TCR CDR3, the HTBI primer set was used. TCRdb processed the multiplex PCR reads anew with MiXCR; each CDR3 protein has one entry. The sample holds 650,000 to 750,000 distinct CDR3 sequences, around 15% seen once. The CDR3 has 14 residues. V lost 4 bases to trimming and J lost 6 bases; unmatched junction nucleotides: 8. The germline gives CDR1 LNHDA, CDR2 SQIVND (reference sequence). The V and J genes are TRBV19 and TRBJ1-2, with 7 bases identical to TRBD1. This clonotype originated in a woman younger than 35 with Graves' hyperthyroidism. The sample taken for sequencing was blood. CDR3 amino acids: CASSRGGKYDGYTF. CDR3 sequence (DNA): TGTGCCAGTAGTAGAGGGGGCAAATACGATGGCTACACCTTC.